Shown below are 21 T cell receptor beta chains from a single sample sequenced in a study of blood T cell repertoires in COVID-19. Assay: immunoSEQ multiplex PCR; the TCRdb copy retains only in-frame clones and omits some. This table has around 300,000 clones, 85% to 90% appearing once. Source material: PBMCs or T cells enriched from blood (not recorded which). Receptor source: a woman in her thirties who had recovered from COVID-19.

This sequence joins TRBV7-2 and TRBJ2-5, with TRBD2 identical over 10 bases. The CDR3 totals 15 residues. CDR1 SGHTA and CDR2 FQGNSA come from the germline V gene. V was clipped by 1 base and J by 7 bases; unmatched bases: 6. This chain's CDR3 is CASSLGGLAKRTQYF. The CDR3 coding sequence is TGTGCCAGCAGCTTAGGGGGACTAGCGAAGAGGACCCAGTACTTC. The variable domain in full, with the rest retrieved from reference TRBV7-2 and TRBJ2-5, is GAGVSQSPSNKVTEKGKDVELRCDPISGHTALYWYRQSLGQGLEFLIYFQGNSAPDKSGLPSDRFSAERTGGSVSTLTIQRTQQEDSAVYLCASSLGGLAKRTQYFGPGTRLLVL.

The rearrangement links TRBV27 to TRBJ1-6; TRBD1 aligns across 8 bases. Trimming at V came to 2 bases and at J to 7 bases, leaving 4 bases not matched to a gene. The CDR3 consists of 15 residues. Germline V gene data show CDR1 as MNHEY and CDR2 as SMNVEV (reference sequence). The CDR3, as DNA: TGTGCCAGCAGTTTAGGAACAGGGGGAAATTCACCCCTCCACTTT. It is translated as CASSLGTGGNSPLHF.

This clone was observed a few times. The chain employs TRBV10-2 and TRBJ2-2; 13 nucleotides agree with TRBD2. This CDR3 comprises 15 residues. The V gene end was trimmed by 6 bases and the J gene end by 6 bases; junction bases not matched to a gene: 4. CDR1 is WSHSY and CDR2 is SAAADI in the germline V gene. The CDR3 region is CASRGLAGTAGELFF. In DNA form, the CDR3 reads TGCGCCAGCAGGGGACTAGCGGGAACGGCCGGGGAGCTGTTTTTT.

The chain uses TRBV4-2 and TRBJ1-2; D is possibly TRBD1 (5 bases). V lost 0 bases and J 4 bases, leaving 9 bases between the germline ends. CDR1 is LGHNA, CDR2 YNFKEQ, per germline. This CDR3 has 14 residues. CDR3: CASSQEAGPYGYTF. DNA of the CDR3: TGTGCCAGCAGCCAAGAGGCAGGGCCCTATGGCTACACCTTC.

The chain employs TRBV28 and TRBJ1-1; TRBD1 might be the D (5 bases). The CDR3 runs to 14 residues. V was pared by 1 base and J by 3 bases, with 9 bases between. CDR1 and CDR2 from the germline V gene are MDHEN and SYDVKM. In DNA form, the CDR3 reads TGTGCCAGCAGTTTATTCGGGGGGTACACTGAAGCTTTCTTT. Translating gives CASSLFGGYTEAFF.

The chain carries TRBV27 and TRBJ1-1; possibly TRBD1 for D (6 bases). The CDR3 covers 13 residues. V was shortened by 8 bases and J by 3 bases, with 13 bases between the two germline ends. Germline CDR1 and CDR2: MNHEY and SMNVEV (reference sequence). The CDR3 nucleotides are TGTGCCAGCCATCCTGGACAGTACACTGAAGCTTTCTTT. Protein: CASHPGQYTEAFF.

The gene calls are TRBV25-1 and TRBJ1-5; possible D gene TRBD1, 5 bases. The CDR3 consists of 17 residues. Trimming pared 4 bases from V and 5 bases from J, leaving 21 bases between. The germline CDR1 and CDR2 sequences are MGHDK and SYGVNS. CDR3 DNA sequence: TGTGCCAGCAGTGGCCGGGGGATCGGATCAACTGATCAGCCCCAGCATTTT. Its translation: CASSGRGIGSTDQPQHF.

The chain is built from TRBV28 and TRBJ2-7, with D possibly TRBD2 on 6 matching bases. Germline V gene lookup returns CDR1 MDHEN and CDR2 SYDVKM. Trimming took off 9 bases at V and 0 bases at J, with 15 bases between the two ends. This CDR3 contains 14 residues. In nucleotides, the CDR3 is TGTGCCAGTAGCCCTCGGGGGAACTCCTACGAGCAGTACTTC. This encodes CASSPRGNSYEQYF.

The chain has TRBV30 and TRBJ1-2, with D unresolved. The CDR3 is 12 residues long. In germline, CDR1 is GTSNPN, CDR2 SVGIG (reference sequence). The V and J ends lost 2 bases and 0 bases respectively, with 4 bases between them. The CDR3 here is CAWSRANYGYTF. As DNA, the CDR3 is TGTGCCTGGAGTCGGGCTAACTATGGCTACACCTTC.

The J gene is TRBJ2-7, the V gene TRBV10-3; 7 bases are a match to TRBD1. V lost 2 bases, J lost 3 bases, and 4 bases stayed unmatched. Germline loops: CDR1 ENHRY, CDR2 SYGVKD. The CDR3 length is 14 residues. In nucleotides, the CDR3 is TGTGCCATCAGTGAGGGACAGGCTGTCTACGAGCAGTACTTC. Protein: CAISEGQAVYEQYF.

The V and J genes are TRBV6-5 and TRBJ2-7; weak D call: TRBD1 (5 bases). Between the trimmed V and J ends, which lost 2 bases and 3 bases, there was a span of 8 bases. The CDR3 is made up of 13 amino acids. Germline V CDR1 and CDR2: MNHEY, SVGAGI. CDR3 sequence: CASSYGAHYEQYF. The CDR3 DNA sequence: TGTGCCAGCAGTTACGGGGCACACTACGAGCAGTACTTC.

CDR3 in amino acids: CASSPGTGGGYGYTF. The DNA of the CDR3 is TGTGCCAGCTCACCGGGGACAGGAGGGGGCTATGGCTACACCTTC. The chain combines TRBV18 with TRBJ1-2; 8 nucleotides agree with TRBD1. This CDR3 is 15 amino acids long. Germline V gives CDR1 KGHSH, CDR2 LQKENI. With 3 bases clipped from V and 4 bases from J, the junction kept 7 bases outside the gene matches.

This chain links TRBV30 with TRBJ1-5; 7 nucleotides agree with TRBD1. The V and J ends lost 8 bases and 0 bases, in that order; junction bases with no gene match: 10. Germline lookup yields CDR1 GTSNPN and CDR2 SVGIG (reference sequence). The CDR3 totals 15 residues. The CDR3 reads CAAGQAAISNQPQHF. In nucleotides, the CDR3 is TGTGCCGCTGGACAGGCAGCGATTAGCAATCAGCCCCAGCATTTT.

V and J are TRBV2 and TRBJ2-7; TRBD2 matches 8 bases. Germline-derived CDR1 and CDR2 are SNHLY and FYNNEI. V lost 6 bases to trimming and J lost 3 bases; unmatched junction nucleotides: 7. This CDR3 spans 14 amino acids. DNA for the CDR3: TGTGCCAGCAGGGCGGAACTAGCGGTCTACGAGCAGTACTTC. Its protein product is CASRAELAVYEQYF.

The rearrangement joins TRBV7-9 to TRBJ2-7; TRBD1 aligns across 11 bases. The CDR3 contains 15 residues. Germline CDR1 reads SEHNR; CDR2 reads FQNEAQ (reference sequence). The V and J ends lost 5 bases and 1 base, in that order; junction bases with no gene match: 4. The CDR3 loop reads CASSRGQGASYEQYF. The CDR3 DNA sequence: TGTGCCAGCAGCCGAGGACAGGGGGCTTCCTACGAGCAGTACTTC.

The V call is TRBV23-1, the J call TRBJ1-1; D might be TRBD1 (5 bases). TRBV23-1 is designated an ORF whose function remains uncertain. Trimming took off 4 bases at V and 0 bases at J, with 9 bases between the two ends. The CDR3 has 14 residues. The DNA of the CDR3 is TGCGCCAGCAGTCTCCGGACATTGAACACTGAAGCTTTCTTT. Its protein is CASSLRTLNTEAFF.

The V call is TRBV6-5, the J call TRBJ2-5, with 11 positions matching TRBD2. Losses at the gene ends were 7 bases for V and 2 bases for J; bases not matched to a gene: 6. The germline V gene encodes CDR1 MNHEY and CDR2 SVGAGI. The CDR3 spans 15 residues. Here the CDR3 DNA reads TGTGCCAGCATCCCGACTAGCGGGACTCAAGAGACCCAGTACTTC. Protein product: CASIPTSGTQETQYF.

V usage is TRBV6-4 and J usage is TRBJ2-1; D is ambiguous. Germline values: CDR1 MRHNA, CDR2 SNTAGT. CDR3 length: 14 residues. Trimming pared 0 bases from V and 6 bases from J, leaving 9 bases between. In DNA form, the CDR3 reads TGTGCCAGCAGTGACTCGTGGAGAGGCAATGAGCAGTTCTTC. Residues: CASSDSWRGNEQFF.

V and J are TRBV28 and TRBJ1-6, with D unclear. This CDR3 is built from 15 residues. The germline V gene encodes CDR1 MDHEN and CDR2 SYDVKM. V was trimmed by 2 bases and J by 8 bases, leaving 13 bases between them. CDR3 loop: CASSLGDTRYSPLHF. The CDR3 nucleotides read TGTGCCAGCAGTTTAGGCGACACCCGCTATTCACCCCTCCACTTT.

J is TRBJ2-1 and V is TRBV12-1; the table names TRBD1, a call not compared with the DNA. TRBV12-1 is given as a pseudogene. This CDR3 is built from 18 residues. The CDR3: CASSLPHRAPYSYNEQFF. CDR3 DNA sequence: TGTGCCAGCAGCTTGCCCCACAGGGCTCCATACTCCTACAATGAGCAGTTCTTC.

In its sample, this clone was seen once. V is TRBV27 and J is TRBJ2-7, with 8 nucleotides matching TRBD1. The CDR3 sequence is 17 residues long. The germline V gene has CDR1 MNHEY and CDR2 SMNVEV (reference sequence). V gave up 0 bases and J gave up 3 bases; unmatched junction bases: 10. In DNA, the CDR3 is TGTGCCAGCAGTTTATCGAGGGGACAGGCCTCTCACTACGAGCAGTACTTC. This sequence encodes CASSLSRGQASHYEQYF.